This record covers a single T cell receptor (beta chain). This sample was included in a study of T-cell reconstitution after alpha-beta-depleted transplantation in children. Preparing the TCRbeta library involved the use of unique molecular identifiers. TCRdb used MiXCR to reprocess the PCR reads, holding one entry per CDR3 protein. This table has more than 200,000 distinct CDR3 sequences, approximately 15% appearing once. The CDR3 loop spans 15 amino acids. V was shortened by 2 bases and J by 1 base, with 13 bases between the two germline ends. Per germline, CDR1 DFQATT and CDR2 SNEGSKA (reference sequence).

Sequenced material: PBMCs, mostly from graft donor cells, taken 360 days after TCRalphabeta/CD19-depleted stem cell transplant. The TCR originated in a male patient aged 2-9 years who had a stem cell transplant for acute lymphoblastic leukemia, so the T cells may come from the graft donor. This chain connects TRBV20-1 to TRBJ2-3; D unclear. CDR3 region: CSARLNGGGTDTQYF. DNA of the CDR3: TGCAGTGCTAGACTCAACGGCGGCGGCACAGATACGCAGTATTTT.